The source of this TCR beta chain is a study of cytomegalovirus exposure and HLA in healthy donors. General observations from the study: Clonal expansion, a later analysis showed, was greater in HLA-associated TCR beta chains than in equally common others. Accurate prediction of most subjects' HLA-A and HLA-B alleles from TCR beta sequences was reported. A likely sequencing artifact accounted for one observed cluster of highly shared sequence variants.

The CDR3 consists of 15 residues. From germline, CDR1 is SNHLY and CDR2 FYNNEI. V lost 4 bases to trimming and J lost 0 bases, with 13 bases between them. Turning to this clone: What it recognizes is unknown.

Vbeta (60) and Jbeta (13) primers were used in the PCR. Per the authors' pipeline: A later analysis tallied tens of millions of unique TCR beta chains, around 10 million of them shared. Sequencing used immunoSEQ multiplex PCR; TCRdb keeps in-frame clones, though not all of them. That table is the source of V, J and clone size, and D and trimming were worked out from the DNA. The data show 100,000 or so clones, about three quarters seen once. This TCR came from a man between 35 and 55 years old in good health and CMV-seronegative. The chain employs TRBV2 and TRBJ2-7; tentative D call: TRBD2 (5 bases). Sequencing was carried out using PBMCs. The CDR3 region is CASSVTAGGSYEQYF. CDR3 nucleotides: TGTGCCAGCAGTGTAACAGCAGGAGGCTCCTACGAGCAGTACTTC. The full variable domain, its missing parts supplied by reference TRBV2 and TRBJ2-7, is EPEVTQTPSHQVTQMGQEVILRCVPISNHLYFYWYRQILGQKVEFLVSFYNNEISEKSEIFDDQFSVERPDGSNFTLKIRSTKLEDSAMYFCASSVTAGGSYEQYFGPGTRLTVT.